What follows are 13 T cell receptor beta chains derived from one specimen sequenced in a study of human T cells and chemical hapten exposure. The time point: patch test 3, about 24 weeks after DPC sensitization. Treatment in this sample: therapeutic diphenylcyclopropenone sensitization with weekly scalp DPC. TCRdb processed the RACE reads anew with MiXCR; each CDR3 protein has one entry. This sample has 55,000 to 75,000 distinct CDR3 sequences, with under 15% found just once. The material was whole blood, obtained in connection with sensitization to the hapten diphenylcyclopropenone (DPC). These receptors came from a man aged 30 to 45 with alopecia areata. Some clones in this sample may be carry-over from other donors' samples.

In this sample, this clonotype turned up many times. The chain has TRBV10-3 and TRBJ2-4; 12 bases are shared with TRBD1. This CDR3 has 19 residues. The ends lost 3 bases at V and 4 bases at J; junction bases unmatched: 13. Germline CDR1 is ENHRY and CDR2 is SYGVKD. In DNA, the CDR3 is TGTGCCATCAGTGAAAGGGGACAGGGGGCAAGAGGGGAGAAAAACATTCAGTACTTC. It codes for CAISERGQGARGEKNIQYF.

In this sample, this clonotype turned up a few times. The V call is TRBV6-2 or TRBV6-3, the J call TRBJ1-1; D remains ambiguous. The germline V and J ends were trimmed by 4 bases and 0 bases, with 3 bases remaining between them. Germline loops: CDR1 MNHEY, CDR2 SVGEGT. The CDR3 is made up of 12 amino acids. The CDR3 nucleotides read TGTGCCAGCAGTTGGGTGAACACTGAAGCTTTCTTT. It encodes CASSWVNTEAFF.

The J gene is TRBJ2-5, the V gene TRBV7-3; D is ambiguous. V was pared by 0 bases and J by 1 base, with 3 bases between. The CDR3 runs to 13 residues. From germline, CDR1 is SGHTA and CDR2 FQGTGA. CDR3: CASSLTFQETQYF. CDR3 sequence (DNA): TGTGCCAGCAGCTTAACTTTCCAAGAGACCCAGTACTTC.

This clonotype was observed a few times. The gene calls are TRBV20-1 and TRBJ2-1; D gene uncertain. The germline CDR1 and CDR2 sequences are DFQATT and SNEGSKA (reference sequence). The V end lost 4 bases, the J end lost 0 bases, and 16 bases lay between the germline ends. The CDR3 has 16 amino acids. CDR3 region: CSATKPGISSYNEQFF. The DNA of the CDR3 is TGCAGTGCTACCAAGCCGGGCATAAGCTCCTACAATGAGCAGTTCTTC.

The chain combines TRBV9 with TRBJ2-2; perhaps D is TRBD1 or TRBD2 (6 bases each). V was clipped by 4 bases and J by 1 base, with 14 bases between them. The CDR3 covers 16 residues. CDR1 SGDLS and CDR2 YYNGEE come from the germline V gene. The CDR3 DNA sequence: TGTGCCAGCAGCCCTCTCGGGGGCAGGAACACCGGGGAGCTGTTTTTT. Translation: CASSPLGGRNTGELFF.

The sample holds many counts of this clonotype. CDR3 sequence: CASSPPRGGEQYF. The CDR3 DNA reads as TGTGCCAGCAGCCCCCCGAGGGGGGGGGAGCAGTACTTC. This sequence joins TRBV9 and TRBJ2-7; tentatively, D is TRBD2 (7 bases). This CDR3 has 13 amino acids. The ends were cut back, 4 bases at V and 7 bases at J, with 15 bases in the middle. The germline gives CDR1 SGDLS, CDR2 YYNGEE.

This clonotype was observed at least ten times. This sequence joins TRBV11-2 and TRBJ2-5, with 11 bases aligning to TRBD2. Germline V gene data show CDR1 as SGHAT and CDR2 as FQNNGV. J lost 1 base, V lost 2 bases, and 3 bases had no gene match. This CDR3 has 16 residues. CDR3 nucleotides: TGTGCCAGCAGCTTAAGTAGCGGGGGGGCCCAAGAGACCCAGTACTTC. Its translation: CASSLSSGGAQETQYF.

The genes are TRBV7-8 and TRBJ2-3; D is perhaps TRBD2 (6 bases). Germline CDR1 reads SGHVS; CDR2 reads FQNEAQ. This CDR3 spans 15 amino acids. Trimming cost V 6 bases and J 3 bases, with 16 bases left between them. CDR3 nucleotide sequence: TGTGCCAGCAGAGCGGGCGCCCGAGAGACAGATACGCAGTATTTT. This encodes CASRAGARETDTQYF.

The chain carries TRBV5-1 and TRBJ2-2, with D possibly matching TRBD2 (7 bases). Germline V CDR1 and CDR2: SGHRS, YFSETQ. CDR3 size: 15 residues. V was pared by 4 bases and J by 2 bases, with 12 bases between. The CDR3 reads CASSARGGNTGELFF. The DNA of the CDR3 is TGCGCCAGCAGCGCAAGGGGGGGAAACACCGGGGAGCTGTTTTTT.

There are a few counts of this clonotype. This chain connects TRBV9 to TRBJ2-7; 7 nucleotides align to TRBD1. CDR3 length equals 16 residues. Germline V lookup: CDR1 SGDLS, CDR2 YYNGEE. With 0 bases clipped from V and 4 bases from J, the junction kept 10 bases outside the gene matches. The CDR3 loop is CASSVAPTGSTYEQYF. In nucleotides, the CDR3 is TGTGCCAGCAGCGTAGCCCCGACAGGGAGTACGTACGAGCAGTACTTC.

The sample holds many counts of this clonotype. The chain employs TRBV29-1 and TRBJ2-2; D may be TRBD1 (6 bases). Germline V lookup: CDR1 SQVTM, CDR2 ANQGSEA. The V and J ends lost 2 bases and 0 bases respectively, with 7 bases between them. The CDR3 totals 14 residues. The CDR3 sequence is CSVERTANTGELFF. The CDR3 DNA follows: TGCAGCGTTGAAAGGACAGCGAACACCGGGGAGCTGTTTTTT.

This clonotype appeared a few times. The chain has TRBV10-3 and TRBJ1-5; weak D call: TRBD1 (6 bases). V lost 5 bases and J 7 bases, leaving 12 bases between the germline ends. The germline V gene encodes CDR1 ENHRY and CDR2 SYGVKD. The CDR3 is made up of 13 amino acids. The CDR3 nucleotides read TGTGCCATCAGTCCCACAGGGAACCAGCCCCAGCATTTT. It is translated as CAISPTGNQPQHF.

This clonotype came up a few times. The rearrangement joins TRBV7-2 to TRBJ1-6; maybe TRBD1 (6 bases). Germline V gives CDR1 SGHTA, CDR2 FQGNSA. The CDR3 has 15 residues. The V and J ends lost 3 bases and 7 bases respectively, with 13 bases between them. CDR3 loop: CASSLGAGVNSPLHF. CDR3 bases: TGTGCCAGCAGCTTGGGGGCAGGGGTAAATTCACCCCTCCACTTT.